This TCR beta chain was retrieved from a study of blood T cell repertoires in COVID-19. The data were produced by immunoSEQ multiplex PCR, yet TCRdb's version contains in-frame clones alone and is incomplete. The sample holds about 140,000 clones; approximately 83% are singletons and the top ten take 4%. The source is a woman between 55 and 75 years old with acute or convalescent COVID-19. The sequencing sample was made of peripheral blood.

This CDR3 reads CASSYLALNQREVNEQFF. The CDR3 nucleotides read TGTGCCAGCAGTTACCTCGCGTTAAACCAGCGGGAAGTAAATGAGCAGTTCTTC. This chain joins TRBV6-2 or TRBV6-3 and TRBJ2-1, with 7 bases matching TRBD2. V was clipped by 2 bases and J by 7 bases; unmatched bases: 17. CDR3 length equals 18 residues. CDR1 and CDR2 (germline): MNHEY, SVGEGT.